Listed here are 2 T cell receptor beta chains from one sample, sequenced in a study of T cell responses to AZD1222 COVID-19 vaccine. Profiling relied on immunoSEQ multiplex PCR, and the TCRdb table lists in-frame clones only, not all of them. The sample yields 200,000 to 250,000 clones, 94% seen once. The specimen was peripheral blood, collected 28 days after the second dose of the MenACWY control vaccine. These receptors were taken from an adult who received the MenACWY meningococcal vaccine as a control.

To note about this clone: Other DNA sequences of this sample code for an identical CDR3. V usage is TRBV9 and J usage is TRBJ1-1; 7 bases are a match to TRBD1. Germline V gene lookup returns CDR1 SGDLS and CDR2 YYNGEE. The CDR3 runs 14 residues. With V trimmed by 0 bases and J by 5 bases, 4 bases remained unmatched. CDR3: CASSVEGARTEAFF. The CDR3 DNA sequence: TGTGCCAGCAGCGTAGAGGGGGCGCGGACTGAAGCTTTCTTT.

This clone was seen only once. This rearrangement joins TRBV5-4 to TRBJ1-2, with a weak D call TRBD1 (6 bases). Trimming removed 5 bases from V and 4 bases from J, with 9 bases in between. This CDR3 has 12 amino acids. Germline V CDR1 and CDR2: SGHNT, YYREEE (reference sequence). The CDR3 is CASRGGGYGYTF. The CDR3, as DNA: TGTGCCAGCAGGGGAGGGGGCTATGGCTACACCTTC.